This TCR beta chain was recorded in a study of CD8+ T cells in alopecia areata. A panel of CD4, CD8alpha, NKG2D, NKG2ACE and other markers served to sort pooled cutaneous lymph node cells. About this clone: Genes and germline come from the mouse. From the germline J gene comes the end of the CDR3, since the read stops 4 residues before it.

This CDR3 is built from 17 residues. The V end was cut by 2 bases, the J end by 0 bases, with 14 bases between. Germline loops: CDR1 NNHNN, CDR2 SYGAGS (reference sequence). Sequencing templates came from extracted RNA that was reverse transcribed into cDNA. Profiled with immunoSEQ multiplex PCR; TCRdb holds only in-frame clones, not every one. The sample was found to contain about 9,100 clones, and every one recurs. The chain joins TRBV13-2 to TRBJ2-2; D is perhaps TRBD1 (5 bases). Material for sequencing was CD8+ T cells sorted from a lymph node. The TCR originated in a C3H/HeJ mouse with alopecia areata. The mouse line has the MHC haplotype H2-k. The CDR3 spells CASGDPLEGTNTGQLYF. The DNA read from the CDR3 is TGTGCCAGCGGTGACCCCCTGGAGGGGACAAACACCGGG.